The 30 T cell receptor beta chains listed next were all sequenced from one sample in a study of blood T cells in healthy people across ages. A sample-barcoded 5' primer and a J-beta primer mix were used in a second PCR of about 7 to 11 cycles. In TCRdb, the 5' RACE reads were re-called with MiXCR into one record per CDR3 protein. The sample carries 700,000 to 850,000 distinct CDR3 sequences, about 36% recorded once. Specimen: blood. The receptor set was obtained from a man younger than 30 in good health.

With respect to this clonotype: This may arise from a read error, as a much more abundant clone is one base away. The chain links TRBV20-1 to TRBJ2-1, with TRBD1 identical over 8 bases. The CDR3 covers 12 residues. The V and J ends lost 6 bases and 8 bases, in that order; junction bases with no gene match: 6. Germline V gene lookup returns CDR1 DFQATT and CDR2 SNEGSKA (reference sequence). The CDR3 sequence is CSADQTGDEQFF. In nucleotides, the CDR3 is TGCAGTGCCGACCAGACAGGGGATGAGCAGTTCTTC.

The chain employs TRBV4-3 and TRBJ1-5; 8 bases align to TRBD1. Germline V gene lookup returns CDR1 LGHNA and CDR2 YSLEER. The CDR3 length is 16 residues. After removal of 4 bases from V and 0 bases from J, the junction contained 5 bases not matched to a gene. This CDR3 reads CASSLNRGDSNQPQHF. The CDR3, as DNA: TGCGCCAGCAGCCTAAACAGGGGGGATAGCAATCAGCCCCAGCATTTT.

The rearrangement joins TRBV7-2 to TRBJ1-5; TRBD1 agrees at 7 bases. Trimming at V came to 8 bases and at J to 4 bases, leaving 11 bases not matched to a gene. CDR1 is SGHTA and CDR2 is FQGNSA in the germline V gene. The CDR3 loop spans 15 amino acids. The CDR3 region has the DNA TGTGCCAGCGGGCCTCAGGGACAGCCAAATCAGCCCCAGCATTTT. This sequence encodes CASGPQGQPNQPQHF.

This clonotype has more than one count but fewer than ten. The chain links TRBV7-9 to TRBJ2-1; TRBD1 agrees at 10 bases. The CDR3 sequence is 16 residues long. Germline V gene sequence: CDR1 SEHNR, CDR2 FQNEAQ (reference sequence). V lost 5 bases and J lost 6; bases outside the gene matches: 10. The CDR3 DNA sequence: TGTGCCAGCAGCACAAGGGACAGGGGAGAATTCAATGAGCAGTTCTTC. Residues: CASSTRDRGEFNEQFF.

A remark on this clonotype: Given a much more abundant clone one base away, this may be a read error. The DNA of the CDR3 is TGCAGTGCTGGGAGGGGGGGGACCAGCTCCTACGAGCAGTACTTC. Residues: CSAGRGGTSSYEQYF. This chain connects TRBV20-1 to TRBJ2-7; a possible D gene is TRBD2 (7 bases). Trimming removed 5 bases from V and 0 bases from J, with 17 bases in between. Germline V CDR1 and CDR2: DFQATT, SNEGSKA (reference sequence). CDR3 length: 15 amino acids.

This chain connects TRBV9 to TRBJ2-3; 12 bases line up with TRBD2. CDR3 length: 15 residues. CDR1 and CDR2 from the germline V gene are SGDLS and YYNGEE. V shed 7 bases, J shed 2 bases, and the junction held 5 bases outside the gene matches. CDR3 amino acids: CASGLAGTLTDTQYF. The CDR3 nucleotides are TGTGCCAGCGGACTAGCGGGAACGCTCACAGATACGCAGTATTTT. Supplemented by reference TRBV9 and TRBJ2-3, the full variable domain reads DSGVTQTPKHLITATGQRVTLRCSPRSGDLSVYWYQQSLDQGLQFLIQYYNGEERAKGNILERFSAQQFPDLHSELNLSSLELGDSALYFCASGLAGTLTDTQYFGPGTRLTVL.

The chain links TRBV29-1 to TRBJ2-3; D ambiguous. V was pared by 4 bases and J by 3 bases, with 8 bases between. This CDR3 contains 12 residues. Per the germline V gene, CDR1 is SQVTM and CDR2 is ANQGSEA. CDR3 DNA sequence: TGCAGCGTTGTCTCCAGTACAGATACGCAGTATTTT. Translation: CSVVSSTDTQYF.

The gene calls are TRBV6-2 or TRBV6-3 and TRBJ2-1; D is perhaps TRBD1 or TRBD2 (6 bases each). CDR1 is MNHEY, CDR2 SVGEGT, per germline. CDR3 size: 15 residues. Trimming shortened V by 10 bases and J by 3 bases, and 19 bases separated the two germline ends. CDR3 coding DNA: TGTGCCACCTTCCCGAAGGGGGGCTACTACAATGAGCAGTTCTTC. Translating it yields CATFPKGGYYNEQFF.

This clonotype was seen only a few times. The chain uses TRBV4-1 and TRBJ1-5; D might be TRBD1 (5 bases). Trimming left V 0 bases short and J 5 bases short, with 8 bases between. This CDR3 comprises 14 residues. CDR1 is MGHRA and CDR2 is YSYEKL in the germline V gene. The CDR3 protein is CASSQELGDQPQHF. CDR3 DNA sequence: TGCGCCAGCAGCCAAGAATTGGGGGATCAGCCCCAGCATTTT.

This chain connects TRBV9 to TRBJ1-6; D may be TRBD1 (6 bases). Germline loops: CDR1 SGDLS, CDR2 YYNGEE. Deletions cut 0 bases from V and 7 bases from J, with 14 bases between. The CDR3 runs 16 residues. For the CDR3, the DNA is TGTGCCAGCAGCGTAGGTTCTCCAGGGGTAAATTCACCCCTCCACTTT. This codes for CASSVGSPGVNSPLHF.

This chain connects TRBV6-2 or TRBV6-3 to TRBJ2-1; D gene ambiguous. The CDR3 covers 15 residues. V was shortened by 0 bases and J by 8 bases, with 14 bases between the two germline ends. Germline V CDR1 and CDR2: MNHEY, SVGEGT. This chain's CDR3 is CASSYSTLVAHEQFF. As DNA, the CDR3 is TGTGCCAGCAGTTACTCGACCCTAGTGGCCCATGAGCAGTTCTTC.

V usage is TRBV20-1 and J usage is TRBJ1-1; TRBD1 matches 10 bases. The CDR3 totals 14 residues. Germline assignment: CDR1 DFQATT and CDR2 SNEGSKA (reference sequence). Trimming at V came to 5 bases and at J to 4 bases, leaving 7 bases not matched to a gene. The CDR3 loop is CSAPRTGGSTEAFF. Written as DNA, the CDR3 is TGCAGTGCTCCGCGGACAGGGGGTAGCACTGAAGCTTTCTTT.

Only a few counts were recorded for this clonotype. The CDR3 region is CASSPAPGTGRSGNTIYF. CDR3 in DNA: TGCGCCAGCAGCCCGGCCCCCGGGACAGGGAGATCTGGAAACACCATATATTTT. The chain employs TRBV4-3 and TRBJ1-3; 9 nucleotides align to TRBD1. J gave up 1 base and V 4 bases, and 11 bases lay outside the gene matches. The length of the CDR3 is 18 residues. Germline CDR1 LGHNA, CDR2 YSLEER.

The chain carries TRBV30 and TRBJ1-1; TRBD1 might be the D (5 bases). V lost 0 bases and J lost 0, with 17 bases in between. The CDR3 extends over 17 amino acids. The germline CDR1 and CDR2 sequences are GTSNPN and SVGIG (reference sequence). CDR3 in amino acids: CAWSVGASGFMNTEAFF. The CDR3 DNA reads TGTGCCTGGAGTGTAGGGGCCTCAGGCTTCATGAACACTGAAGCTTTCTTT.

CDR3 protein: CASSDRDRGYTGELFF. CDR3 in DNA: TGTGCCAGCAGCGACCGGGACAGGGGGTACACCGGGGAGCTGTTTTTT. The chain joins TRBV6-5 to TRBJ2-2; 11 positions match TRBD1. After removal of 6 bases from V and 3 bases from J, the junction contained 6 bases not matched to a gene. CDR1 is MNHEY and CDR2 is SVGAGI in the germline V gene. The CDR3 spans 16 residues.

This chain joins TRBV5-1 and TRBJ2-2, with D possibly being TRBD1 (6 bases). V lost 5 bases to trimming and J lost 4 bases, with 15 bases between them. The CDR3 covers 15 residues. Per germline, CDR1 SGHRS and CDR2 YFSETQ. As DNA, the CDR3 is TGCGCCAGCAGAGTCTCACAGGGTAGCACCGGGGAGCTGTTTTTT. Residues: CASRVSQGSTGELFF.

The J gene is TRBJ2-7, the V gene TRBV5-1; either TRBD1 or TRBD2 may fit D (6 bases each). V lost 0 bases and J 5 bases, leaving 12 bases between the germline ends. CDR3 length: 14 amino acids. Germline CDR1 is SGHRS and CDR2 is YFSETQ. The CDR3 DNA sequence: TGCGCCAGCAGCTTGGAGGGGGGCAAGGACGAGCAGTACTTC. Residues: CASSLEGGKDEQYF.

Remarks on this clonotype: Just one base apart from a much larger clone, this may be a read error. The chain employs TRBV12-3 or TRBV12-4 and TRBJ2-7, with 10 bases lining up with TRBD1. The CDR3 is 14 residues long. CDR3 amino acids: CASSKGTGAYEQYF. The CDR3, as DNA: TGTGCCAGCAGCAAAGGGACAGGGGCCTATGAGCAGTACTTC.

The count of this clonotype is one. V and J are TRBV7-2 and TRBJ2-1; no reliable D call. The CDR3 length is 14 residues. Trimming took 5 bases from V and 5 from J, leaving 13 bases between them. Germline lookup yields CDR1 SGHTA and CDR2 FQGNSA. The CDR3 DNA reads TGTGCCAGCAGCAGCAGGACGGTGGACAATGAGCAGTTCTTC. This codes for CASSSRTVDNEQFF.

The chain carries TRBV27 and TRBJ1-5; D gene unclear. The V end lost 8 bases, the J end lost 2 bases, and 10 bases lay between the germline ends. The CDR3 length is 13 residues. From germline, CDR1 is MNHEY and CDR2 SMNVEV (reference sequence). The CDR3 spells CASGLAGNQPQHF. CDR3 DNA sequence: TGTGCCAGCGGGTTGGCGGGCAATCAGCCCCAGCATTTT.

With respect to this clonotype: A much larger clone differs from this one at a single base, so this may be a read error. The chain is built from TRBV20-1 and TRBJ2-1; D may be TRBD2 (6 bases). The V end was cut by 6 bases, the J end by 6 bases, with 18 bases between. Germline CDR1 and CDR2: DFQATT and SNEGSKA (reference sequence). The CDR3 has 14 residues. The CDR3 reads CSAMTSGESNEQFF. The DNA of the CDR3 is TGCAGTGCAATGACGTCGGGGGAAAGCAATGAGCAGTTCTTC.

The CDR3 sequence: CASSQERSTGSPTDTQYF. The DNA of the CDR3 is TGTGCCAGCAGCCAAGAGAGGTCGACGGGGTCACCCACAGATACGCAGTATTTT. The V and J genes are TRBV4-2 and TRBJ2-3, with D tentatively TRBD2 (5 bases). Looked up from germline, CDR1 is LGHNA and CDR2 is YNFKEQ. This CDR3 has 18 amino acids. Trimming stripped 0 bases from V and 2 bases from J, with 18 bases between.

The CDR3 DNA reads TGTGCCAGCAGCTTTAGCGGGGGGGCGAAAGGTACGCAGTATTTT. Protein sequence: CASSFSGGAKGTQYF. The chain carries TRBV5-5 and TRBJ2-3; 11 bases line up with TRBD2. V lost 2 bases, J lost 8 bases, and 7 bases stayed unmatched. CDR3 length: 15 residues. CDR1 is SGHKS, CDR2 YYEKEE, per germline (reference sequence).

This chain links TRBV20-1 with TRBJ1-1; TRBD1 might be the D (6 bases). The V gene's germline CDR1 is DFQATT and CDR2 SNEGSKA (reference sequence). This CDR3 spans 15 amino acids. The V and J ends lost 3 bases and 1 base respectively, with 15 bases between them. The CDR3 sequence is CSARILMGANTEAFF. The CDR3 DNA is TGCAGTGCTAGGATACTGATGGGGGCGAACACTGAAGCTTTCTTT.

The CDR3 reads CASSVVGFSGGAYEQYF. The CDR3 DNA follows: TGTGCCAGCAGCGTAGTTGGGTTTAGCGGGGGAGCCTACGAGCAGTACTTC. The chain links TRBV9 to TRBJ2-7; TRBD2 agrees at 9 bases. The junction had 9 bases not matched to a gene; V was cut back by 0 bases and J by 2 bases. CDR1 and CDR2 (germline): SGDLS, YYNGEE. CDR3 size: 17 residues. The whole variable domain, remainder taken from reference TRBV9 and TRBJ2-7, is DSGVTQTPKHLITATGQRVTLRCSPRSGDLSVYWYQQSLDQGLQFLIQYYNGEERAKGNILERFSAQQFPDLHSELNLSSLELGDSALYFCASSVVGFSGGAYEQYFGPGTRLTVT.

V is TRBV29-1 and J is TRBJ2-3; D not resolved. CDR3 length: 13 amino acids. The germline V and J ends were trimmed by 4 bases and 4 bases, with 12 bases remaining between them. The germline CDR1 and CDR2 sequences are SQVTM and ANQGSEA. The CDR3 region has the DNA TGCAGCGTTGCTAGGAATGAGGCAGATACGCAGTATTTT. It codes for CSVARNEADTQYF.

The chain couples TRBV5-1 to TRBJ1-2; the match to TRBD1 covers 7 bases. V lost 5 bases, J lost 1 base, and 17 bases stayed unmatched. CDR1 and CDR2 (germline): SGHRS, YFSETQ. The length of the CDR3 is 18 residues. As DNA, the CDR3 is TGCGCCAGCAGTAAAGGCCGACAGGGTCAATCGGTTAACTATGGCTACACCTTC. Its translation is CASSKGRQGQSVNYGYTF.

This chain links TRBV12-3 or TRBV12-4 with TRBJ1-3; weak D call: TRBD1 (5 bases). V lost 7 bases, J lost 4 bases, and 11 bases lay in between. The CDR3 is 13 amino acids. The CDR3 loop reads CASTLTEGNTIYF. CDR3 coding DNA: TGTGCCAGCACCTTGACAGAAGGAAACACCATATATTTT.

The chain couples TRBV27 to TRBJ2-1; D perhaps matches TRBD2 (5 bases). Trimming cost V 5 bases and J 8 bases, with 13 bases left between them. This CDR3 is 13 amino acids long. Germline CDR1 is MNHEY and CDR2 is SMNVEV (reference sequence). The DNA for the CDR3 is TGTGCCAGCAGTGTAACTAGTAGCCATGAGCAGTTCTTC. This codes for CASSVTSSHEQFF.

This clonotype has just a few counts. The chain employs TRBV20-1 and TRBJ1-5; a weak D match, TRBD1 (5 bases). This CDR3 region has 16 residues. Germline CDR1 reads DFQATT; CDR2 reads SNEGSKA (reference sequence). V gave up 7 bases and J gave up 0 bases, with 19 bases separating them. The CDR3 loop is CSVPVGGVNSNQPQHF. In DNA form, the CDR3 reads TGCAGTGTCCCCGTTGGGGGGGTGAATAGCAATCAGCCCCAGCATTTT.